The 8 T cell receptor beta chains below all came from one sample that was sequenced in a study of shared T cell receptors in the human thymus. The repertoire was sequenced with immunoSEQ multiplex PCR; TCRdb's copy has only in-frame clones and lacks some. Of hundreds of thousands of clones listed, 80% to 90% are singletons. These same records also appear under a second study, on human thymus T cells.

Sequencing used thymocytes. All receptors come from a girl in the first two years of life with a congenital heart defect.

The gene calls are TRBV7-9 and TRBJ1-4; D unclear. The CDR3 is made up of 14 amino acids. V was clipped by 8 bases and J by 0 bases, with 10 bases between them. Per the germline V gene, CDR1 is SEHNR and CDR2 is FQNEAQ (reference sequence). The CDR3 DNA reads as TGTGCCAGCCTGACGGAGGCAACTAATGAAAAACTGTTTTTT. Protein sequence: CASLTEATNEKLFF.

The J gene is TRBJ2-7, the V gene TRBV7-2, with 7 positions matching TRBD1. V trimming: 1 base; J trimming: 5 bases; junction bases outside the gene matches: 8. Germline lookup yields CDR1 SGHTA and CDR2 FQGNSA. The CDR3 runs to 15 residues. DNA of the CDR3: TGTGCCAGCAGCTTAGTCGGGCAGGGGGTCGACGAGCAGTACTTC. Encoded protein: CASSLVGQGVDEQYF.

The chain joins TRBV7-9 to TRBJ1-2; D unclear. This CDR3 has 13 amino acids. Germline V gene data show CDR1 as SEHNR and CDR2 as FQNEAQ (reference sequence). V lost 4 bases and J lost 3, with 9 bases in between. This chain's CDR3 is CASSSQSYYGYTF. The CDR3 nucleotides are TGTGCCAGCAGCTCACAGAGTTACTATGGCTACACCTTC.

This rearrangement joins TRBV5-1 to TRBJ2-2, with 7 bases that match TRBD1. The CDR3 has 16 residues. J lost 7 bases, V lost 4 bases, and 13 bases had no gene match. CDR1 and CDR2 from the germline V gene are SGHRS and YFSETQ. CDR3 coding DNA: TGCGCCAGCAGCCTGTCCGGGACAGAACGTTTCGGGGAGCTGTTTTTT. Translating it yields CASSLSGTERFGELFF.

This clone was observed a single time. This chain connects TRBV28 to TRBJ1-1; tentatively, D is TRBD1 (6 bases). V was clipped by 6 bases and J by 7 bases, with 12 bases between them. CDR3 length: 12 residues. Germline CDR1 is MDHEN and CDR2 is SYDVKM. The CDR3 is CASSPWGREAFF. CDR3 nucleotide sequence: TGTGCCAGCAGCCCCTGGGGGCGTGAAGCTTTCTTT.

The chain is built from TRBV5-1 and TRBJ1-2; tentative D call: TRBD1 (6 bases). Trimming left V 5 bases short and J 8 bases short, with 13 bases between. CDR3 length equals 12 residues. CDR1 and CDR2 from the germline V gene are SGHRS and YFSETQ. This CDR3 reads CASSQGRGGYTF. CDR3 DNA: TGCGCCAGCAGTCAGGGGAGGGGGGGCTACACCTTC.

The V gene is TRBV7-3, the J gene TRBJ1-1; 10 bases line up with TRBD1. Per the germline V gene, CDR1 is SGHTA and CDR2 is FQGTGA. The junction had 8 bases not matched to a gene; V was cut back by 5 bases and J by 5 bases. The CDR3 contains 15 residues. As DNA, the CDR3 is TGTGCCAGCAGCCTTAATGGGACAGGGGAAACTGAAGCTTTCTTT. This sequence encodes CASSLNGTGETEAFF.

This chain uses TRBV5-6 with TRBJ2-7; 8 nucleotides line up with TRBD1. Germline loops: CDR1 SGHDT, CDR2 YYEEEE. The ends lost 0 bases at V and 3 bases at J; junction bases unmatched: 11. The CDR3 sequence is 17 residues long. The CDR3 loop is CASSLGTGNGLVYEQYF. CDR3 DNA sequence: TGTGCCAGCAGCTTGGGGACAGGGAATGGTTTGGTCTACGAGCAGTACTTC.